One T cell receptor beta chain is described in this entry. The sample comes from a study of blood T cell repertoires in COVID-19. The wider study: Samples of COVID-19 (acute and convalescent) were obtained from the United States, Italy and Spain. From T cells, B-cell-depleted T cells, or PBMCs came the material, which was cDNA or gDNA.

Study processing details: Amplification from reference gene primers served as the basis for estimated nucleated cell counts. Clones were read by immunoSEQ multiplex PCR, and TCRdb kept only the in-frame ones, dropping some. V, J and clone size were drawn from that table, and D and trimming were deduced from the DNA. Of roughly 250,000 clones listed, almost 85% were seen once; the top ten hold 1.9%. V lost 4 bases, J lost 1 base, and 2 bases stayed unmatched. This CDR3 is 14 amino acids long. Per germline, CDR1 LNHDA and CDR2 SQIVND (reference sequence). Sequenced material: peripheral blood. The sequence was collected from a woman over 75 with acute or convalescent COVID-19. This sequence joins TRBV19 and TRBJ1-1; 8 nucleotides agree with TRBD1. The CDR3 here is CASSSGQGNTEAFF. DNA for the CDR3: TGTGCCAGTAGTAGCGGACAGGGGAACACTGAAGCTTTCTTT.